This T cell receptor (beta chain) is drawn from a study of OX40 agonist ivuxolimab in advanced cancers. Overall study: While on treatment, patients had intravenous ivuxolimab at 0.01 to 10 mg/kg every 2 weeks. A history of anti-PD-1, anti-PD-L1 or anti-CTLA-4 therapy was acceptable, and about 37% had some. Patients assigned to dose escalation were diagnosed with hepatocellular carcinoma, melanoma, renal cell or head and neck cancer.

The method was immunoSEQ multiplex PCR; TCRdb's version includes in-frame clones alone and lacks a portion of them. The sample has tens of thousands of clones; approximately 86% are singletons. Findings and limits, study-wide: Determination of antigen specificity was not performed for the expanded peripheral T cells.

The trim removed 3 bases at V and 5 bases at J, leaving 4 bases unmatched. This CDR3 is built from 16 residues. CDR1 is SGHTA, CDR2 FQGNSA, per germline. Remarks on this clone: What it binds is unknown.

The sample was CD4+ or CD8+ T cells sorted from blood, taken in a trial of the OX40 agonist ivuxolimab. This sequence originates from an adult with an advanced solid tumor such as melanoma, head and neck, liver or kidney cancer. This chain joins TRBV7-2 and TRBJ2-1, with 13 bases matching TRBD2. Written as DNA, the CDR3 is TGTGCCAGCAGCTTGCTAGGACTAGCGGGAGACAATGAGCAGTTCTTC. Its translation: CASSLLGLAGDNEQFF. Drawing the rest from reference TRBV7-2 and TRBJ2-1, the complete variable domain is GAGVSQSPSNKVTEKGKDVELRCDPISGHTALYWYRQSLGQGLEFLIYFQGNSAPDKSGLPSDRFSAERTGGSVSTLTIQRTQQEDSAVYLCASSLLGLAGDNEQFFGPGTRLTVL.